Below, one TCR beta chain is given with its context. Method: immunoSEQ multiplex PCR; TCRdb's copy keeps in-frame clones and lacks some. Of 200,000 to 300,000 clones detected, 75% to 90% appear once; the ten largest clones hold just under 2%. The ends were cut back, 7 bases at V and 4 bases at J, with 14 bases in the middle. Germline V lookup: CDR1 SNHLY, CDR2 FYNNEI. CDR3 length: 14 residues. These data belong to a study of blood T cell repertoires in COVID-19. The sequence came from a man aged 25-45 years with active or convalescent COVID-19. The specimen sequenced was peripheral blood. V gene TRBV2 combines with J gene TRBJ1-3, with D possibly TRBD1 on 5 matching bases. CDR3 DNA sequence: TGTGCCAGCACCCTGACAGAGCCCGGAAACACCATATATTTT. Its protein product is CASTLTEPGNTIYF.